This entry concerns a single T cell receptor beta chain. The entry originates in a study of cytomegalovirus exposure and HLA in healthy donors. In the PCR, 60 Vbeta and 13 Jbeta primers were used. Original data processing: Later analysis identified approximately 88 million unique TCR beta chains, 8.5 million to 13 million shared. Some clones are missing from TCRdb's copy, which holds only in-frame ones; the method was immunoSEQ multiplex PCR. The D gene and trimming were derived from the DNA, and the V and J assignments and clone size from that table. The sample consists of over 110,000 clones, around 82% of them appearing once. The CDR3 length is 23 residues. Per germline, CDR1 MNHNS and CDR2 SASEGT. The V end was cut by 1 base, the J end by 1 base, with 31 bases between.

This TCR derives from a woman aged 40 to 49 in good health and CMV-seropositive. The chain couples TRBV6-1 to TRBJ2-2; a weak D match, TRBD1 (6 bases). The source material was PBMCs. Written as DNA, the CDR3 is TGTGCCAGCAGTGAAGGAAAACAAGGAAGGGGGACGCCCTACCTATTGAACACCGGGGAGCTGTTTTTT. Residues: CASSEGKQGRGTPYLLNTGELFF.